This section outlines one TCR beta chain sequence together with its context. The method was immunoSEQ multiplex PCR; TCRdb's version includes in-frame clones alone and lacks a portion of them. The sample holds a few hundred thousand clones, roughly nine tenths seen once. CDR1 is MNHEY and CDR2 is SMNVEV in the germline V gene (reference sequence). The CDR3 covers 15 residues. V was cut by 5 bases and J by 0 bases, with 14 bases left in between. The data belong to a study of blood T cell repertoires in COVID-19. V usage is TRBV27 and J usage is TRBJ2-7, with D perhaps TRBD1 (6 bases). Material: peripheral blood. The TCR originated in a man in his forties with active or convalescent COVID-19. The CDR3 nucleotides read TGTGCCAGCAGTCTAGCAGGGGTCAGCTCCTACGAGCAGTACTTC. It is translated as CASSLAGVSSYEQYF.